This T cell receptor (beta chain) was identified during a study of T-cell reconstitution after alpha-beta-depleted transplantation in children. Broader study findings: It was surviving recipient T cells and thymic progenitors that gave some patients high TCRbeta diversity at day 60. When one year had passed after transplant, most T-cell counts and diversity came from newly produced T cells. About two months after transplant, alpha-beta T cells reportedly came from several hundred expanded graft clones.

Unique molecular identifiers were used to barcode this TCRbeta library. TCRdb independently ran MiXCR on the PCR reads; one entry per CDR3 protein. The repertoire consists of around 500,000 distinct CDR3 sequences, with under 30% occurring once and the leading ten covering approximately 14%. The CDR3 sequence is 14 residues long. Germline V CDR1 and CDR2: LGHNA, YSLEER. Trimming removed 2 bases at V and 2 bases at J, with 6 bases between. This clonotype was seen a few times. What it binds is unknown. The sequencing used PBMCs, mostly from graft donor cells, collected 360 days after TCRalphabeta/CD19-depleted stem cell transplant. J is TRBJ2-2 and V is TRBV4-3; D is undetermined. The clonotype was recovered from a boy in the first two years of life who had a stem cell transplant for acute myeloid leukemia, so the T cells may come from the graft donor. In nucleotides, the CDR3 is TGCGCCAGCAGCCAAAGGCGCAACACCGGGGAGCTGTTTTTT. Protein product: CASSQRRNTGELFF.